Below, 27 T cell receptor beta chains from the same sample are listed, as sequenced in a study of blood T cell repertoires in COVID-19. TCRdb's copy holds only in-frame clones and misses some; the assay was immunoSEQ multiplex PCR. The table records approximately 80,000 clones, 88% of them present only once. The sequencing sample was made of peripheral blood. The receptors were gathered from a human donor in a cohort sampled during active COVID-19.

The chain joins TRBV11-3 to TRBJ2-3; TRBD2 matches 8 bases. This CDR3 has 15 amino acids. Trimming removed 5 bases from V and 4 bases from J; junction bases left unmatched: 8. CDR1 SGHNT and CDR2 YENEEA come from the germline V gene. CDR3 in DNA: TGTGCCAGCAGCCATTCGGGGGGGGCCGCAGATACGCAGTATTTT. Translated: CASSHSGGAADTQYF.

The CDR3 nucleotides are TGCGCCAGCAGCCAATCGGAGGCAGGTTCCAATGAGCAGTTCTTC. It encodes CASSQSEAGSNEQFF. The rearrangement uses TRBV4-1 and TRBJ2-1, with TRBD2 as a possible D gene (5 bases). This CDR3 comprises 15 residues. Germline V CDR1 and CDR2: MGHRA, YSYEKL. Deletions cut 2 bases from V and 6 bases from J, with 14 bases between.

The chain carries TRBV11-2 and TRBJ2-7; TRBD1 aligns across 7 bases. Germline V gene sequence: CDR1 SGHAT, CDR2 FQNNGV. The CDR3 totals 13 residues. The trim removed 3 bases at V and 4 bases at J, leaving 3 bases unmatched. CDR3 in DNA: TGTGCCAGCAGCTTTGACAGGGTTTACGAGCAGTACTTC. It translates to CASSFDRVYEQYF.

The table lists this clone with a few counts. This chain connects TRBV19 to TRBJ2-1, with 8 bases identical to TRBD2. Germline V gene sequence: CDR1 LNHDA, CDR2 SQIVND (reference sequence). J gave up 9 bases and V 6 bases, and 7 bases lay outside the gene matches. CDR3 length equals 13 residues. CDR3 in DNA: TGTGCCAGTAGCGGGAGGGCCTCTGGTGAGCAGTTCTTC. Translation gives CASSGRASGEQFF.

The CDR3 DNA reads TGTGCCTGGGATCGGGGGGTGAACACTGAAGCTTTCTTT. As protein: CAWDRGVNTEAFF. The chain joins TRBV30 to TRBJ1-1; maybe TRBD1 (5 bases). The CDR3 contains 13 residues. The V and J ends lost 5 bases and 0 bases respectively, with 10 bases between them. Germline lookup yields CDR1 GTSNPN and CDR2 SVGIG (reference sequence). Looking up the rest from reference TRBV30 and TRBJ1-1 gives the full variable domain: SQTIHQWPATLVQPVGSPLSLECTVEGTSNPNLYWYRQAAGRGLQLLFYSVGIGQISSEVPQNLSASRPQDRQFILSSKKLLLSDSGFYLCAWDRGVNTEAFFGQGTRLTVV.

This clone was observed a single time. The chain combines TRBV5-6 with TRBJ2-1, with a possible D match to TRBD2 (6 bases). Germline V lookup: CDR1 SGHDT, CDR2 YYEEEE. V shed 3 bases and J shed 7 bases, with 20 bases lying between them. This CDR3 contains 16 residues. CDR3 nucleotides: TGTGCCAGCAGCTGGGCCTCGGGAGTAGTCCTGAATGAGCAGTTCTTC. Protein: CASSWASGVVLNEQFF.

This chain uses TRBV5-1 with TRBJ1-4; no clear D. V was clipped by 1 base and J by 0 bases, with 10 bases between them. CDR1 is SGHRS and CDR2 is YFSETQ in the germline V gene. The CDR3 runs 16 residues. DNA of the CDR3: TGCGCCAGCAGCTTGCAAGTAGTTGCAACTAATGAAAAACTGTTTTTT. Translated: CASSLQVVATNEKLFF.

The V gene is TRBV6-5, the J gene TRBJ1-1; TRBD1 matches at 8 bases. The germline V gene has CDR1 MNHEY and CDR2 SVGAGI. With 6 bases clipped from V and 1 base from J, the junction kept 4 bases outside the gene matches. This CDR3 region has 14 residues. The CDR3 coding sequence is TGTGCCAGCAGGGAGACAGGGGCGAACACTGAAGCTTTCTTT. It encodes CASRETGANTEAFF.

The chain links TRBV5-1 to TRBJ2-1; 11 bases align to TRBD1. V lost 4 bases and J lost 5; bases outside the gene matches: 11. Germline V lookup: CDR1 SGHRS, CDR2 YFSETQ. This CDR3 comprises 17 residues. In nucleotides, the CDR3 is TGCGCCAGCAGCCCGCGCGGGACAGGGGGAGAAGACAATGAGCAGTTCTTC. Encoded protein: CASSPRGTGGEDNEQFF.

The chain uses TRBV28 and TRBJ2-3, with D tentatively TRBD2 (5 bases). Germline lookup yields CDR1 MDHEN and CDR2 SYDVKM. The CDR3 has 13 amino acids. Trimming took 8 bases from V and 7 from J, leaving 16 bases between them. CDR3 coding DNA: TGTGCCAGCGGGCGGGCTGAGGGTCATACGCAGTATTTT. Translation gives CASGRAEGHTQYF.

J is TRBJ1-1 and V is TRBV5-4, with a tentative D call TRBD1 (6 bases). The CDR3 covers 17 residues. CDR1 and CDR2 (germline): SGHNT, YYREEE (reference sequence). With 1 base removed from V and 2 bases from J, the gap between germline ends came to 18 bases. CDR3 nucleotide sequence: TGTGCCAGCAGCTTGACCAGGGGCACGGTGGGAAACACTGAAGCTTTCTTT. It yields the protein CASSLTRGTVGNTEAFF.

V usage is TRBV7-2 and J usage is TRBJ1-2; D unresolved. CDR3 length equals 13 residues. Trimming removed 4 bases at V and 8 bases at J, with 14 bases between. Germline V gives CDR1 SGHTA, CDR2 FQGNSA. CDR3 residues: CASSSAGRVGYTF. For the CDR3, the DNA is TGTGCCAGCAGCTCCGCCGGGAGGGTCGGCTACACCTTC.

The rearrangement uses TRBV5-4 and TRBJ2-7; 11 bases are shared with TRBD2. This CDR3 is 15 amino acids long. With 4 bases clipped from V and 3 bases from J, the junction kept 6 bases outside the gene matches. CDR1 and CDR2 from the germline V gene are SGHNT and YYREEE (reference sequence). The CDR3 nucleotides are TGTGCCAGCAGCCCACTCGGGACTAGCGGCTACGAGCAGTACTTC. This codes for CASSPLGTSGYEQYF.

The sample holds a few counts of this clone. The CDR3 region is CASSVPSGSVNEQYF. As DNA, the CDR3 is TGCGCCAGCAGCGTTCCTAGCGGGAGTGTCAACGAGCAGTACTTC. The gene calls are TRBV5-1 and TRBJ2-7; 10 bases fit TRBD2. CDR3 length equals 15 residues. The germline CDR1 and CDR2 sequences are SGHRS and YFSETQ. The ends lost 4 bases at V and 5 bases at J; junction bases unmatched: 9. The variable domain in full, completed from reference TRBV5-1 and TRBJ2-7, reads KAGVTQTPRYLIKTRGQQVTLSCSPISGHRSVSWYQQTPGQGLQFLFEYFSETQRNKGNFPGRFSGRQFSNSRSEMNVSTLELGDSALYLCASSVPSGSVNEQYFGPGTRLTVT.

The V gene is TRBV7-3, the J gene TRBJ2-6; no reliable D call. The CDR3 length is 14 residues. The germline gives CDR1 SGHTA, CDR2 FQGTGA. Trimming took 2 bases from V and 1 from J, leaving 3 bases between them. CDR3 in DNA: TGTGCCAGCAGCTTATCATCTGGGGCCAACGTCCTGACTTTC. This codes for CASSLSSGANVLTF.

The rearrangement uses TRBV5-6 and TRBJ1-1; 9 nucleotides match TRBD1. The CDR3 spans 13 residues. V lost 4 bases and J lost 8; bases outside the gene matches: 6. Germline V CDR1 and CDR2: SGHDT, YYEEEE. The CDR3 sequence is CASSRYDRGEAFF. The CDR3 region has the DNA TGTGCCAGCAGCCGATACGACAGGGGGGAAGCTTTCTTT.

Within the sample, this clone is medium-sized. The chain is built from TRBV15 and TRBJ1-2; D remains ambiguous. The V gene's germline CDR1 is LNHNV and CDR2 YYDKDF (reference sequence). Trimming cost V 4 bases and J 1 base, with 16 bases left between them. The CDR3 spans 16 residues. The CDR3 sequence is CATSTPSGSLNYGYTF. The CDR3 DNA follows: TGTGCCACCAGCACCCCCTCAGGCAGCCTTAACTATGGCTACACCTTC.

The rearrangement joins TRBV5-1 to TRBJ2-1, with 7 bases lining up with TRBD2. Germline V gives CDR1 SGHRS, CDR2 YFSETQ. V gave up 0 bases and J gave up 7 bases; unmatched junction bases: 1. The CDR3 contains 13 residues. The CDR3 DNA reads as TGCGCCAGCAGCTTGGCCGGGAGGAATGAGCAGTTCTTC. Its translation is CASSLAGRNEQFF.

This rearrangement joins TRBV5-6 to TRBJ2-3; 7 bases line up with TRBD1. Germline V gene data show CDR1 as SGHDT and CDR2 as YYEEEE. The CDR3 runs to 15 residues. With 1 base clipped from V and 4 bases from J, the junction kept 6 bases outside the gene matches. Written as DNA, the CDR3 is TGTGCCAGCAGCTTGACAGGGGTCAGGGCAGATACGCAGTATTTT. Translating gives CASSLTGVRADTQYF.

The chain has TRBV5-1 and TRBJ2-1; 8 bases are shared with TRBD2. Germline CDR1 and CDR2: SGHRS and YFSETQ. V was pared by 4 bases and J by 8 bases, with 8 bases of the junction left unmatched. CDR3 length: 14 amino acids. CDR3: CASSPRGAGDEQFF. In DNA, the CDR3 is TGCGCCAGCAGCCCTCGAGGAGCGGGGGATGAGCAGTTCTTC.

This clone showed up just a few times. This chain uses TRBV11-2 with TRBJ2-1, with 12 bases fitting TRBD2. The J segment lost 6 bases and the V segment lost 7 bases, leaving 4 bases of the junction unmatched. Germline V gene data show CDR1 as SGHAT and CDR2 as FQNNGV. The CDR3 covers 14 residues. The CDR3 nucleotides are TGTGCCAGCACTCTAGCGGGGGGGAGCAATGAGCAGTTCTTC. This sequence encodes CASTLAGGSNEQFF. Drawing the rest from reference TRBV11-2 and TRBJ2-1, the complete variable domain is EAGVAQSPRYKIIEKRQSVAFWCNPISGHATLYWYQQILGQGPKLLIQFQNNGVVDDSQLPKDRFSAERLKGVDSTLKIQPAKLEDSAVYLCASTLAGGSNEQFFGPGTRLTVL.

The chain has TRBV6-1 and TRBJ1-3; TRBD1 matches at 7 bases. CDR3 length: 15 residues. Trimming at V came to 0 bases and at J to 10 bases, leaving 9 bases not matched to a gene. Germline CDR1 MNHNS, CDR2 SASEGT. The CDR3: CASSEAARGRSTIYF. Here the CDR3 DNA reads TGTGCCAGCAGTGAAGCGGCCAGGGGGAGGTCGACCATATATTTT.

The sample holds a few counts of this clone. The CDR3 DNA reads TGCGCCAGCAGCTTTTGGACAGGGGTTGGCAACGAGCAGTACTTC. The encoded protein is CASSFWTGVGNEQYF. The chain is built from TRBV5-1 and TRBJ2-7; 9 positions match TRBD1. The length of the CDR3 is 15 residues. Germline trimming cut 2 bases from V and 5 bases from J; bases unmatched to any gene: 8. Germline lookup yields CDR1 SGHRS and CDR2 YFSETQ.

DNA of the CDR3: TGTGCCAGCAGTGAGACAGGGGTCTTGAGGAAACTGTTTTTT. Its protein is CASSETGVLRKLFF. The genes are TRBV25-1 and TRBJ1-4; TRBD1 matches 8 bases. The germline gives CDR1 MGHDK, CDR2 SYGVNS. There are 14 residues in the CDR3. V lost 3 bases, J lost 11 bases, and 8 bases stayed unmatched.

The V and J genes are TRBV9 and TRBJ1-1, with D possibly TRBD1 on 5 matching bases. Trimming removed 1 base at V and 7 bases at J, with 8 bases between. The germline CDR1 and CDR2 sequences are SGDLS and YYNGEE. This CDR3 is built from 12 residues. The DNA for the CDR3 is TGTGCCAGCAGCGTATGGGGCGGTGAAGCTTTCTTT. Its translation: CASSVWGGEAFF.

The chain links TRBV6-5 to TRBJ1-6; D ambiguous. The length of the CDR3 is 14 residues. V shed 6 bases and J shed 10 bases, with 16 bases lying between them. Germline V gene data show CDR1 as MNHEY and CDR2 as SVGAGI. CDR3 protein: CASSSVGYGSPLHF. The CDR3 nucleotides are TGTGCCAGCAGCTCAGTCGGTTACGGGTCACCCCTCCACTTT.

This chain uses TRBV5-4 with TRBJ1-2, with 7 bases aligning to TRBD1. With 4 bases clipped from V and 3 bases from J, the junction kept 12 bases outside the gene matches. The CDR3 extends over 16 amino acids. Germline V gene data show CDR1 as SGHNT and CDR2 as YYREEE (reference sequence). The CDR3 coding sequence is TGTGCCAGCAGCCTCCCCGGACAGGACACGTACTATGGCTACACCTTC. Translation: CASSLPGQDTYYGYTF.